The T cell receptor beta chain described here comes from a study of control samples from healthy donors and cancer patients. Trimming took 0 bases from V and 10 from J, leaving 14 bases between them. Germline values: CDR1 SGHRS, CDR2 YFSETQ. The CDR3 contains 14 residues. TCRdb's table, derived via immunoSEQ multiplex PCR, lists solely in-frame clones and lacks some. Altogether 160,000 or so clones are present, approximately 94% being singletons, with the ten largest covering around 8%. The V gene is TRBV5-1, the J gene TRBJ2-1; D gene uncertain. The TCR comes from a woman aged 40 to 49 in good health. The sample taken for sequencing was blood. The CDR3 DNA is TGCGCCAGCAGCTTGGACAGTATCCCCAACGAGCAGTTCTTC. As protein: CASSLDSIPNEQFF.